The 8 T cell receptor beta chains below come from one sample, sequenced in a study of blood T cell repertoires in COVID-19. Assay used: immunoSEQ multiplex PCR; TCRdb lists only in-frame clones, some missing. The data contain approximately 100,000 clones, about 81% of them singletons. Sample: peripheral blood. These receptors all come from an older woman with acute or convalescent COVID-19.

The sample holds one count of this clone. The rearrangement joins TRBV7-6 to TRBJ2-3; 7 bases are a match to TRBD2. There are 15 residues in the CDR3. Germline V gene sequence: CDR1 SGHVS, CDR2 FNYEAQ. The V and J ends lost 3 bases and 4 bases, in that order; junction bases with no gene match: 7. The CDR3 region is CASSLFLAAADTQYF. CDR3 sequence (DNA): TGTGCCAGCAGCTTGTTTCTAGCGGCGGCAGATACGCAGTATTTT.

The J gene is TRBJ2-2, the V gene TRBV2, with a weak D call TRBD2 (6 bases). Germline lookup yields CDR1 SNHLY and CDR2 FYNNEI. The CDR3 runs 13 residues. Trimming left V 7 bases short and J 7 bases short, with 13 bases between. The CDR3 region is CASKRDLSGELFF. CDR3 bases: TGTGCCAGCAAAAGGGACTTAAGCGGGGAGCTGTTTTTT.

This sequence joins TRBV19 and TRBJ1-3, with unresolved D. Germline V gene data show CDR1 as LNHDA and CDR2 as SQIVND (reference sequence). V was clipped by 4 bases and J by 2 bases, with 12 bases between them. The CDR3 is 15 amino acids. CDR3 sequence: CASSTLRLPGNTIYF. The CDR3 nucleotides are TGTGCCAGTAGTACCCTCCGCCTACCTGGAAACACCATATATTTT.

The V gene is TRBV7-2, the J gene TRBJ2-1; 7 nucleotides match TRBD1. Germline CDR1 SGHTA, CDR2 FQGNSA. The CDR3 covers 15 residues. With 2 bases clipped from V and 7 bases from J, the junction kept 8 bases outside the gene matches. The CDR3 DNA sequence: TGTGCCAGCAGCTTATCACAGGGGTTTAGGAATGAGCAGTTCTTC. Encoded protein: CASSLSQGFRNEQFF.

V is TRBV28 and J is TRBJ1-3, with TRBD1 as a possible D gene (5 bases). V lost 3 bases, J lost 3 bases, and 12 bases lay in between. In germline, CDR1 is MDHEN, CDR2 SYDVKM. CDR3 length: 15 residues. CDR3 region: CASSLQGLFGNTIYF. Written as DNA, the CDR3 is TGTGCCAGCAGTTTGCAGGGTCTTTTTGGAAACACCATATATTTT.

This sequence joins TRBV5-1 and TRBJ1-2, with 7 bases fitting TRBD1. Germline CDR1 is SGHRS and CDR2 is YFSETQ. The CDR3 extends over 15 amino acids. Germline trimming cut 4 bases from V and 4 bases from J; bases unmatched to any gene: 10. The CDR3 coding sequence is TGCGCCAGCAGCCTTGCAGGGGGAGGAAGCTATGGCTACACCTTC. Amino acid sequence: CASSLAGGGSYGYTF. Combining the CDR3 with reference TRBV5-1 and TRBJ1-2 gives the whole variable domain KAGVTQTPRYLIKTRGQQVTLSCSPISGHRSVSWYQQTPGQGLQFLFEYFSETQRNKGNFPGRFSGRQFSNSRSEMNVSTLELGDSALYLCASSLAGGGSYGYTFGSGTRLTVV.

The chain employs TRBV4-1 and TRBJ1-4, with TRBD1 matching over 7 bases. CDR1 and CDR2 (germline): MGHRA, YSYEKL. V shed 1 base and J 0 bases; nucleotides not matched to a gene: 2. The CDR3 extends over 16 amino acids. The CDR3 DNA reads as TGCGCCAGCAGCCAAGCAGGGGGAACAACTAATGAAAAACTGTTTTTT. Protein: CASSQAGGTTNEKLFF.

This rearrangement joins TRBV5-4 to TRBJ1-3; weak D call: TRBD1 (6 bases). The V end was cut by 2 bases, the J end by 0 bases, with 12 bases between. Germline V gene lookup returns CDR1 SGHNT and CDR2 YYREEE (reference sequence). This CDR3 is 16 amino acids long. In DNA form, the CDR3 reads TGTGCCAGCAGCTTTGGGGGCCCGGGCTCTGGAAACACCATATATTTT. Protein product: CASSFGGPGSGNTIYF.